The T cell receptor (beta chain) described here comes from a study of shared clonotypes between healthy human individuals. Here immunoSEQ multiplex PCR was the method, and the copy in TCRdb shows in-frame clones only, minus some. The repertoire holds about 2.4 million clones, with 85% to 95% as singletons. In the case of this clone: Other DNA sequences in the sample encode the same CDR3.

The length of the CDR3 is 15 residues. The V and J ends lost 2 bases and 5 bases respectively, with 16 bases between them. The germline CDR1 and CDR2 sequences are SNHLY and FYNNEI. The sample consisted of naive CD4+ T cells sorted from blood. The subset: CD45RA+ positively selected. The TCR originated in a man younger than 35 in good health. The V gene is TRBV2, the J gene TRBJ2-7; no reliable D call. As DNA, the CDR3 is TGTGCCAGCAGTGAATATACCACTGGTAGGGACGAGCAGTACTTC. It yields the protein CASSEYTTGRDEQYF.